Here is one TCR beta chain with its context. Antigen unknown. This entry comes from a study of OX40 agonist ivuxolimab in advanced cancers. Study context: Ivuxolimab, an antibody that agonizes OX40 (CD134), was administered to the patients.

Study-level results: CD8+ T cells were the subset that, on average, had more expanded clones than CD4+.

The CDR3 extends over 16 amino acids. The germline V and J ends were trimmed by 0 bases and 6 bases, with 17 bases remaining between them. Germline CDR1 reads SGHTA; CDR2 reads FQGNSA. Method: immunoSEQ multiplex PCR; TCRdb's copy keeps in-frame clones and lacks some. The table lists over 100,000 clones, 90% of them singletons. The receptor's source is an adult with an advanced solid tumor such as melanoma, head and neck, liver or kidney cancer. This rearrangement joins TRBV7-2 to TRBJ1-1; possibly TRBD1 for D (5 bases). Specimen: CD4+ or CD8+ T cells sorted from blood, collected in a trial of the OX40 agonist ivuxolimab. The CDR3 is CASSLAQRGAVPEAFF. The CDR3 DNA reads TGTGCCAGCAGCTTAGCGCAAAGGGGCGCAGTTCCTGAAGCTTTCTTT. Supplemented by reference TRBV7-2 and TRBJ1-1, the full variable domain reads GAGVSQSPSNKVTEKGKDVELRCDPISGHTALYWYRQSLGQGLEFLIYFQGNSAPDKSGLPSDRFSAERTGGSVSTLTIQRTQQEDSAVYLCASSLAQRGAVPEAFFGQGTRLTVV.